These 8 T cell receptor beta chains were all obtained from the same sample, sequenced in a study of T cells in localized non-small cell lung cancer. Libraries were prepared by immunoSEQ multiplex PCR; TCRdb keeps only in-frame clonotypes and omits some of them. Among around 1,500 clones listed, approximately 20% were seen once. Material: normal lung tissue next to the tumor, obtained before any cancer treatment. The receptor source for this set is a male donor at least 60 years old with stage I lung adenocarcinoma.

This chain connects TRBV6-8 to TRBJ2-1; D may match TRBD1 or TRBD2 (5 bases each). The germline V gene has CDR1 MNHGY and CDR2 SAAAGT. CDR3 length: 14 amino acids. With 8 bases removed from V and 6 bases from J, the gap between germline ends came to 17 bases. The CDR3 here is CASFESRGRNEQFF. DNA of the CDR3: TGTGCCAGCTTCGAATCGAGGGGTCGCAATGAGCAGTTCTTC.

This clone has a handful of counts. This chain joins TRBV6-8 and TRBJ2-2; D is possibly TRBD2 (5 bases). CDR3 length: 14 residues. Trimming cost V 5 bases and J 5 bases, with 12 bases left between them. Germline lookup yields CDR1 MNHGY and CDR2 SAAAGT. Here the CDR3 reads CASSDGEGTGELFF. For the CDR3, the DNA is TGTGCCAGCAGTGACGGGGAAGGTACCGGGGAGCTGTTTTTT.

This clone has just a few counts. The chain recombines TRBV19 with TRBJ2-2; either TRBD1 or TRBD2 may fit D (5 bases each). The V and J ends lost 7 bases and 4 bases respectively, with 13 bases between them. The CDR3 sequence is 14 residues long. From germline, CDR1 is LNHDA and CDR2 SQIVND (reference sequence). The CDR3 loop is CASNEGPSTGELFF. The CDR3 region has the DNA TGTGCCAGTAATGAGGGGCCCAGCACCGGGGAGCTGTTTTTT.

The chain links TRBV19 to TRBJ2-7; D is perhaps TRBD1 (6 bases). Germline lookup yields CDR1 LNHDA and CDR2 SQIVND (reference sequence). Trimming shortened V by 5 bases and J by 4 bases, and 9 bases separated the two germline ends. This CDR3 region has 12 residues. CDR3 sequence: CASSGDMYEQYF. CDR3 in DNA: TGTGCCAGTAGTGGGGACATGTACGAGCAGTACTTC.

The chain joins TRBV7-5 to TRBJ2-3; TRBD1 is taken as the D call from the table, unchecked against the DNA. TRBV7-5 is assigned pseudogene status. The CDR3 consists of 16 residues. The CDR3 DNA is TGTGCCAGCAGCTTACGCGTAACAGAACGTGGAGATACGCAGTATTTT. Protein product: CASSLRVTERGDTQYF.

This clone came up once. This chain links TRBV5-1 with TRBJ1-3, with D possibly TRBD1 on 5 matching bases. V was trimmed by 2 bases and J by 0 bases, leaving 9 bases between them. Germline V gene lookup returns CDR1 SGHRS and CDR2 YFSETQ. The CDR3 has 15 amino acids. The CDR3 nucleotides read TGCGCCAGCAGCTTCCAGGGTGACTCTGGAAACACCATATATTTT. It translates to CASSFQGDSGNTIYF.

A few counts support this clone. As DNA, the CDR3 is TGTGCCAGCAAGCTGAACACAGATACGCAGTATTTT. Amino acids: CASKLNTDTQYF. The V call is TRBV12-5, the J call TRBJ2-3, with D unclear. The CDR3 contains 12 residues. Germline V gives CDR1 LGHNT, CDR2 FRNRAP.

The sample holds a few counts of this clone. The chain links TRBV1 to TRBJ1-1. TRBV1 is noted as a pseudogene. The CDR3 spans 14 residues. This CDR3 reads CASSQEGARGEAFF. As DNA, the CDR3 is TGCGCCAGCAGCCAAGAGGGGGCGCGGGGTGAAGCTTTCTTT.